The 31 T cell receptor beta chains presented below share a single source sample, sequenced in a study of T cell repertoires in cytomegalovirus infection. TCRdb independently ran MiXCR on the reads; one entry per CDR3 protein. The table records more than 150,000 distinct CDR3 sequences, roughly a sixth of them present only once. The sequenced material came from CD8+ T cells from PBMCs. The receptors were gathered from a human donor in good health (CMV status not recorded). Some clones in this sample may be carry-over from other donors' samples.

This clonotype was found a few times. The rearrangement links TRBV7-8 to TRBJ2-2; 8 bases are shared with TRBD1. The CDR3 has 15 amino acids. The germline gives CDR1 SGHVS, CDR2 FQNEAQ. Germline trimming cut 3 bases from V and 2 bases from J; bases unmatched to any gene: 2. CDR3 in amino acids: CASSFRGPNTGELFF. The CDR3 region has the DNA TGTGCCAGCAGCTTCAGGGGGCCCAACACCGGGGAGCTGTTTTTT. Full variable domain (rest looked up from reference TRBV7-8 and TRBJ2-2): GAGVSQSPRYKVAKRGQDVALRCDPISGHVSLFWYQQALGQGPEFLTYFQNEAQLDKSGLPSDRFFAERPEGSVSTLKIQRTQQEDSAVYLCASSFRGPNTGELFFGEGSRLTVL.

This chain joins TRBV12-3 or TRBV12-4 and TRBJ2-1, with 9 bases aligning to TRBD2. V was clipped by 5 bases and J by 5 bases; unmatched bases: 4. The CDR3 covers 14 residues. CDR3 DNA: TGTGCCAGCAGTCTCGGACTAGCGAACAATGAGCAGTTCTTC. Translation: CASSLGLANNEQFF.

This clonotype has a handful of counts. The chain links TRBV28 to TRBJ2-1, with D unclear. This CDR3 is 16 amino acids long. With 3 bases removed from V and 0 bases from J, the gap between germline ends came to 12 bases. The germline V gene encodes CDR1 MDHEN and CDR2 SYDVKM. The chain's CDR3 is CASSLVDQSSYNEQFF. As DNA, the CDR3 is TGTGCCAGCAGTTTGGTCGACCAGAGCTCCTACAATGAGCAGTTCTTC.

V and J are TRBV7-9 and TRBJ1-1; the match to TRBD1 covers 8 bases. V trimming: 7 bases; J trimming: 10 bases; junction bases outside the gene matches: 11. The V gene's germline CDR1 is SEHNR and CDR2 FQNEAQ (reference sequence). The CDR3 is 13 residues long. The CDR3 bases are TGTGCCAGCAACCCAGAGGACAGGGACGCAGCTTTCTTT. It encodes CASNPEDRDAAFF.

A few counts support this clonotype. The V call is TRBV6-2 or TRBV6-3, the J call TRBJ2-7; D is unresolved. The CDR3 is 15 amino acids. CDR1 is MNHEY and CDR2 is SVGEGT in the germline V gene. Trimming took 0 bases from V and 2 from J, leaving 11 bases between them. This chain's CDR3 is CASSYSQWETYEQYF. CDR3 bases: TGTGCCAGCAGTTACTCGCAGTGGGAAACCTACGAGCAGTACTTC.

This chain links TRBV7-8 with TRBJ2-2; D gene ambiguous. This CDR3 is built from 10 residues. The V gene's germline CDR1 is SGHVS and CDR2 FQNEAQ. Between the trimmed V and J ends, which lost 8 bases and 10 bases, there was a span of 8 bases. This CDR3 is CASASEELFF. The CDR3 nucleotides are TGTGCCAGCGCCTCCGAGGAGCTGTTTTTT.

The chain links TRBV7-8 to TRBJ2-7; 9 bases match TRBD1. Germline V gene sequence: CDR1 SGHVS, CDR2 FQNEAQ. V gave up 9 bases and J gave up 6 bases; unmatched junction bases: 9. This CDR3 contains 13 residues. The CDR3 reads CASTGTGSSEQYF. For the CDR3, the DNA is TGTGCCAGTACGGGGACAGGGAGCTCCGAGCAGTACTTC. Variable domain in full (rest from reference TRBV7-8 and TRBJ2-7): GAGVSQSPRYKVAKRGQDVALRCDPISGHVSLFWYQQALGQGPEFLTYFQNEAQLDKSGLPSDRFFAERPEGSVSTLKIQRTQQEDSAVYLCASTGTGSSEQYFGPGTRLTVT.

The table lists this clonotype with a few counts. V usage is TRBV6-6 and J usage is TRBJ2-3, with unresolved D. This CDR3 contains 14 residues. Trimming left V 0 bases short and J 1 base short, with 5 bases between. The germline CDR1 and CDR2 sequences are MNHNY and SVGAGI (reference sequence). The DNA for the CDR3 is TGTGCCAGCAGTTACTCTCCCCGCACAGATACGCAGTATTTT. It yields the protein CASSYSPRTDTQYF.

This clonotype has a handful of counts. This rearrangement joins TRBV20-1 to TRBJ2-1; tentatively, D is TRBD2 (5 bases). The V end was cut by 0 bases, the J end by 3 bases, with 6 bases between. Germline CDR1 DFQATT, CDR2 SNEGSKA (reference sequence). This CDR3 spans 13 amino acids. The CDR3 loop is CSARDGDYNEQFF. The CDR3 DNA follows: TGCAGTGCTAGAGACGGGGACTACAATGAGCAGTTCTTC.

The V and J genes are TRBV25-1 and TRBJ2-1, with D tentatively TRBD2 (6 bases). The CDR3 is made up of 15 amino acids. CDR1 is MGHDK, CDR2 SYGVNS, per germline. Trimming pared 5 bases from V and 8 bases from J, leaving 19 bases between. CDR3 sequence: CASSHWDSSGDEQFF. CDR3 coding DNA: TGTGCCAGCAGTCACTGGGACTCCTCGGGCGATGAGCAGTTCTTC.

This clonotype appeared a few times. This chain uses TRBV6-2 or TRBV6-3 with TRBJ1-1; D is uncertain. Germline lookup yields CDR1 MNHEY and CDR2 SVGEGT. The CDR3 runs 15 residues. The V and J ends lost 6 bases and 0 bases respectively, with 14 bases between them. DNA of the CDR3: TGTGCCAGCAGCCTCCTCCGAAGGATGAACACTGAAGCTTTCTTT. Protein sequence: CASSLLRRMNTEAFF.

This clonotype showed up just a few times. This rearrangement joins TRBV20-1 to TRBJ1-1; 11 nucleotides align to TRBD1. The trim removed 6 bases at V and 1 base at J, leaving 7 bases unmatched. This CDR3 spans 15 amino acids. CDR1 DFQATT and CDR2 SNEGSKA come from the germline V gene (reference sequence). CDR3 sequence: CSAPSGQGANTEAFF. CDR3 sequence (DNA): TGCAGTGCCCCCAGTGGACAGGGGGCGAACACTGAAGCTTTCTTT.

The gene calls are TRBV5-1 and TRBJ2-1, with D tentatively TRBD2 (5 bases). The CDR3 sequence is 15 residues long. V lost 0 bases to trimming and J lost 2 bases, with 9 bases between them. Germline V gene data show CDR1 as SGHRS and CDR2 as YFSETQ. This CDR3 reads CASSLGTRAYNEQFF. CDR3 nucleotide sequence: TGCGCCAGCAGCTTGGGGACTCGTGCCTACAATGAGCAGTTCTTC.

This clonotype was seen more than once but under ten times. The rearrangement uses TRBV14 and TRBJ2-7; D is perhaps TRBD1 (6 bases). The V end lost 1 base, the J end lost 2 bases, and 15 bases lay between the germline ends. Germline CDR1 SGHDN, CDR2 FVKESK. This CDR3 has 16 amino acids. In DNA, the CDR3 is TGTGCCAGCAGCCAAGGGAAAAGGGACACTCCCTACGAGCAGTACTTC. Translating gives CASSQGKRDTPYEQYF.

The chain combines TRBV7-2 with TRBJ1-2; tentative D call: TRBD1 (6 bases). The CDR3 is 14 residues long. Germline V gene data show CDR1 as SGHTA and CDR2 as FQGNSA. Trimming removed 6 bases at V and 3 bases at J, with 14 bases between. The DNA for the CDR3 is TGTGCCAGCAGACAGGGATTCTTAGACTATGGCTACACCTTC. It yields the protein CASRQGFLDYGYTF.

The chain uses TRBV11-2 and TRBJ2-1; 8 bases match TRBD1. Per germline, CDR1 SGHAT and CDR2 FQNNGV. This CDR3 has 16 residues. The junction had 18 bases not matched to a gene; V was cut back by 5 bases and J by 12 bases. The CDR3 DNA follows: TGTGCCAGCAGCACGCCCCCCGGACAGGGCTTCCCCTGGCAGTTCTTC. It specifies CASSTPPGQGFPWQFF.

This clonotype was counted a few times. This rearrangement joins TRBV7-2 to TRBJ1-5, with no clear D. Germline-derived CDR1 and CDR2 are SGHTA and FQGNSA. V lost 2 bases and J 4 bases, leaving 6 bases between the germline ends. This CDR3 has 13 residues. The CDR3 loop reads CASSLNANQPQHF. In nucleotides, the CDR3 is TGTGCCAGCAGCTTAAACGCAAATCAGCCCCAGCATTTT.

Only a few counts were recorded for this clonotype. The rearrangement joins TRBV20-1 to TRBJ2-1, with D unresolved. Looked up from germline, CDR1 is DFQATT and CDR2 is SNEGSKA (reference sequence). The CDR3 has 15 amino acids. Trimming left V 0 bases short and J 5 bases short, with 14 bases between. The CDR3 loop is CSARDSLVTDNEQFF. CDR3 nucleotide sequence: TGCAGTGCTAGAGATTCCCTCGTGACTGACAATGAGCAGTTCTTC.

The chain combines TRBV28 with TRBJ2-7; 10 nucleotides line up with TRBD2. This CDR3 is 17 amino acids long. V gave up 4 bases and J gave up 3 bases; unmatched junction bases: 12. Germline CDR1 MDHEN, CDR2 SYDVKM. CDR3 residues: CASSSSGRGSPYYEQYF. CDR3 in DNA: TGTGCCAGCAGTTCTAGCGGGAGAGGCAGTCCCTACTACGAGCAGTACTTC. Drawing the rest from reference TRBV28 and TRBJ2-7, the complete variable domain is DVKVTQSSRYLVKRTGEKVFLECVQDMDHENMFWYRQDPGLGLRLIYFSYDVKMKEKGDIPEGYSVSREKKERFSLILESASTNQTSMYLCASSSSGRGSPYYEQYFGPGTRLTVT.

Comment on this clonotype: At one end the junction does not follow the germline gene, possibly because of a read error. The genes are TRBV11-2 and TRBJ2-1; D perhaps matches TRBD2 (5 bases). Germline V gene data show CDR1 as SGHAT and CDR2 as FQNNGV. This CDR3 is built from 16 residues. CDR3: CPSIKYGESSYNEQFF. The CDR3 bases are TGTCCCAGCATCAAGTATGGGGAGAGCTCCTACAATGAGCAGTTCTTC.

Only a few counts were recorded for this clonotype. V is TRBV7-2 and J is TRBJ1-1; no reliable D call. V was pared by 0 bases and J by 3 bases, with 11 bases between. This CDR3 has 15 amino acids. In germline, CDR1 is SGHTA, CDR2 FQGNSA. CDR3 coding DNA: TGTGCCAGCAGCTTAGCGGAAACGGAGTACACTGAAGCTTTCTTT. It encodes CASSLAETEYTEAFF.

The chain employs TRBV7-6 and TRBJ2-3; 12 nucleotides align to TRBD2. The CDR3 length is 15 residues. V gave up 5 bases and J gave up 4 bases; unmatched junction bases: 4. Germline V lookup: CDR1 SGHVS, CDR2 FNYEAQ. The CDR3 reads CASSRTSGTSDTQYF. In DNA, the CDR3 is TGTGCCAGCAGCAGGACTAGCGGGACGTCAGATACGCAGTATTTT.

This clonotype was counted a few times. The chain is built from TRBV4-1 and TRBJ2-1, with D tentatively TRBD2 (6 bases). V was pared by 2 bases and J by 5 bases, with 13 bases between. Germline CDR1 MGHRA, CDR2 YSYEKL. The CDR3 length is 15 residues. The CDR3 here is CASSQTSRGNNEQFF. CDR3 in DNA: TGCGCCAGCAGCCAAACGTCCCGGGGGAACAATGAGCAGTTCTTC.

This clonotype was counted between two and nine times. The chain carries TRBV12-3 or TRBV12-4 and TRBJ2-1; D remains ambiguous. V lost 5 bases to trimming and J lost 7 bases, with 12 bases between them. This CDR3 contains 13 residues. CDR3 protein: CASSKGAENEQFF. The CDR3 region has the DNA TGTGCCAGCAGTAAGGGCGCCGAGAATGAGCAGTTCTTC.

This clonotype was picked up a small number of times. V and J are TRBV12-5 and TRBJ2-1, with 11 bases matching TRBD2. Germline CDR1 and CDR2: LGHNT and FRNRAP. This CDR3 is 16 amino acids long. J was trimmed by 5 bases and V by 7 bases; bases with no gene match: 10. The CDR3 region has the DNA TGTGCTAGTGCTTTAAGGACTAGCGGGCTACACAATGAGCAGTTCTTC. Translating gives CASALRTSGLHNEQFF.

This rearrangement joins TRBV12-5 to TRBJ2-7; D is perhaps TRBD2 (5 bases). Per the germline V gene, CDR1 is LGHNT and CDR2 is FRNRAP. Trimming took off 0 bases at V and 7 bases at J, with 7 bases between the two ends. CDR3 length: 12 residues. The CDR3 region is CASGLVWEEQYF. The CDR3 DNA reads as TGTGCTAGTGGTTTGGTTTGGGAGGAGCAGTACTTC.

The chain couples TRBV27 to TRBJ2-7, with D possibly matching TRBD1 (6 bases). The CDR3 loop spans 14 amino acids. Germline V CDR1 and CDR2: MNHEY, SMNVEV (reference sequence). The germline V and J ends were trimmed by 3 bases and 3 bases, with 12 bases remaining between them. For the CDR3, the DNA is TGTGCCAGCAGTTTTGACAGGCAATACTACGAGCAGTACTTC. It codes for CASSFDRQYYEQYF.

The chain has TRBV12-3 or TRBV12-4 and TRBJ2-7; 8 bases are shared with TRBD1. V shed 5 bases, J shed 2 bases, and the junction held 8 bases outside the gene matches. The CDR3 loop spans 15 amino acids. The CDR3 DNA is TGTGCCAGCAGTGCTCCCCCACAGGGGGCCTACGAGCAGTACTTC. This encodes CASSAPPQGAYEQYF.

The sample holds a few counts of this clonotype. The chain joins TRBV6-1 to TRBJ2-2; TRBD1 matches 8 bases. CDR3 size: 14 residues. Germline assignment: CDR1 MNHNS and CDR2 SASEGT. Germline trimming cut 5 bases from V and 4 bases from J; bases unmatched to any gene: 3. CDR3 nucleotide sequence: TGTGCCAGCAGTACAGGGGGAATCACCGGGGAGCTGTTTTTT. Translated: CASSTGGITGELFF.

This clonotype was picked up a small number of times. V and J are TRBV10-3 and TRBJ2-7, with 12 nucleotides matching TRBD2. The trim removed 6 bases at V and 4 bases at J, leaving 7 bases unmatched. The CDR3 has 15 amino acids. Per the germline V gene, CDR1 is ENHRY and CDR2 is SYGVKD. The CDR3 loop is CAIRKTSGSVYEQYF. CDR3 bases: TGTGCCATCAGGAAGACTAGCGGGAGTGTTTACGAGCAGTACTTC.

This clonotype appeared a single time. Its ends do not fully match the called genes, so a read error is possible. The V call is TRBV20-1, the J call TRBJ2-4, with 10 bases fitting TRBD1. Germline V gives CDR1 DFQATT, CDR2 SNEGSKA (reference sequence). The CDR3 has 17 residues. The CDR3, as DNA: TGCAGTGCTAGCGATGCCCGGGACAGGGGAGACAAAAACAGTCAGTACTTC. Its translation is CSASDARDRGDKNSQYF.